Below, 7 T cell receptor beta chains from the same sample are listed, as sequenced in a study of shared clonotypes between healthy human individuals. Clones were read by immunoSEQ multiplex PCR, and TCRdb kept only the in-frame ones, dropping some. This sample has approximately 1.9 million clones, with 80% to 95% found just once. Naive CD8 cells lacked CD45RO, underwent positive selection for CCR7 and left out terminally differentiated effector memory CD45RA+ cells. The sample taken for sequencing was naive CD8+ T cells from PBMCs. These receptors originate from a man younger than 35 in good health. Some clones in this sample may be carry-over from other donors' samples.

J is TRBJ2-7 and V is TRBV6-5; no clear D gene. Germline loops: CDR1 MNHEY, CDR2 SVGAGI. The CDR3 runs 11 residues. Trimming stripped 8 bases from V and 5 bases from J, with 10 bases between. CDR3 bases: TGTGCCAGCGGAGCTACCCACGAGCAGTACTTC. It yields the protein CASGATHEQYF.

The V and J genes are TRBV5-1 and TRBJ2-1; 8 positions match TRBD2. Germline CDR1 is SGHRS and CDR2 is YFSETQ. Unmatched junction bases numbered 14, after V lost 2 bases and J lost 4 bases. The CDR3 has 18 residues. For the CDR3, the DNA is TGCGCCAGCAGCTTTACGACGTACGGTGCGGGAGGTTACAATGAGCAGTTCTTC. Its translation is CASSFTTYGAGGYNEQFF.

The chain uses TRBV4-3 and TRBJ1-2; 8 nucleotides agree with TRBD1. J was trimmed by 3 bases and V by 1 base; bases with no gene match: 10. From germline, CDR1 is LGHNA and CDR2 YSLEER. The CDR3 runs to 17 residues. The CDR3 region has the DNA TGCGCCAGCAGCCAAGGGTCGGGACAGGAAAAGGACTATGGCTACACCTTC. Its protein is CASSQGSGQEKDYGYTF.

This chain uses TRBV7-9 with TRBJ1-1; no definite D call. The germline CDR1 and CDR2 sequences are SEHNR and FQNEAQ (reference sequence). CDR3 length equals 12 residues. The V and J ends lost 5 bases and 10 bases respectively, with 14 bases between them. CDR3: CASSPGKFGAFF. In DNA, the CDR3 is TGTGCCAGCAGCCCGGGGAAGTTTGGAGCTTTCTTT.

The chain joins TRBV7-9 to TRBJ2-3, with a tentative D call TRBD2 (6 bases). The CDR3 runs to 16 residues. The germline V gene has CDR1 SEHNR and CDR2 FQNEAQ (reference sequence). Trimming removed 0 bases at V and 1 base at J, with 11 bases between. DNA of the CDR3: TGTGCCAGCAGCTTAGCATCGGGGGAGCGCACAGATACGCAGTATTTT. It is translated as CASSLASGERTDTQYF.

The genes are TRBV9 and TRBJ2-2, with TRBD2 identical over 12 bases. Germline V CDR1 and CDR2: SGDLS, YYNGEE. V was pared by 3 bases and J by 6 bases, with 6 bases of the junction left unmatched. The CDR3 length is 16 residues. CDR3 DNA sequence: TGTGCCAGCAGCGCAAAGCTAGCGGGAGGGTCCGGGGAGCTGTTTTTT. Its translation: CASSAKLAGGSGELFF. Combining the CDR3 with reference TRBV9 and TRBJ2-2 gives the whole variable domain DSGVTQTPKHLITATGQRVTLRCSPRSGDLSVYWYQQSLDQGLQFLIQYYNGEERAKGNILERFSAQQFPDLHSELNLSSLELGDSALYFCASSAKLAGGSGELFFGEGSRLTVL.

The V call is TRBV30, the J call TRBJ2-1, with TRBD1 identical over 10 bases. The CDR3 extends over 15 amino acids. V shed 3 bases and J 4 bases; nucleotides not matched to a gene: 6. CDR1 is GTSNPN and CDR2 is SVGIG in the germline V gene (reference sequence). CDR3 sequence reads: CAWSWGTGVYNEQFF. In DNA, the CDR3 is TGTGCCTGGAGCTGGGGGACAGGGGTGTACAATGAGCAGTTCTTC.